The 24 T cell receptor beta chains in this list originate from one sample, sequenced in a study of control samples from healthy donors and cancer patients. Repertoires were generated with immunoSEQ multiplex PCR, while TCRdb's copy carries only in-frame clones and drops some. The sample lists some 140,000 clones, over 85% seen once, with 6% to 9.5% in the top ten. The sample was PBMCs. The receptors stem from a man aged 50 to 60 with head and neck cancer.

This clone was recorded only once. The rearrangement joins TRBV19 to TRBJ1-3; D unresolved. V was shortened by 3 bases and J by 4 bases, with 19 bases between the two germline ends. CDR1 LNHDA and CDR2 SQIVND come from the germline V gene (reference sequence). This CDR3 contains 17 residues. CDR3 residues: CASSMGSRGVEGNTIYF. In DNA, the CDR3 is TGTGCCAGTAGTATGGGGAGCCGTGGAGTAGAAGGAAACACCATATATTTT. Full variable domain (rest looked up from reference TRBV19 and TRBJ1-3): DGGITQSPKYLFRKEGQNVTLSCEQNLNHDAMYWYRQDPGQGLRLIYYSQIVNDFQKGDIAEGYSVSREKKESFPLTVTSAQKNPTAFYLCASSMGSRGVEGNTIYFGEGSWLTVV.

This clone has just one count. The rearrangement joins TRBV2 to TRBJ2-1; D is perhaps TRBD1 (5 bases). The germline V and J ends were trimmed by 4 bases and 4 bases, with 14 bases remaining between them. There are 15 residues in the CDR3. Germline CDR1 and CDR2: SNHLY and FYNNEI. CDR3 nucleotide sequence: TGTGCCAGCAGTGTGGGGCAGGGTGGTTACAATGAGCAGTTCTTC. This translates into CASSVGQGGYNEQFF.

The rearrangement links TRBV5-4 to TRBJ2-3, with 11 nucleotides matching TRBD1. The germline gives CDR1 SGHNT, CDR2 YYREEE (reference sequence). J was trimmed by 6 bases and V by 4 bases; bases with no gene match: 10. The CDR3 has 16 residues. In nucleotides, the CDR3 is TGTGCCAGCAGCCCAGGGACAGGGGGGATTTGGGATACGCAGTATTTT. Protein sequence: CASSPGTGGIWDTQYF.

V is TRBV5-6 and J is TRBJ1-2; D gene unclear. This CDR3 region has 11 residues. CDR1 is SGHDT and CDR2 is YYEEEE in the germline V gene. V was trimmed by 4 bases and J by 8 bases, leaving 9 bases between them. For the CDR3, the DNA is TGTGCCAGCAGCCTTGGAAGCGGCTACACCTTC. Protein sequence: CASSLGSGYTF.

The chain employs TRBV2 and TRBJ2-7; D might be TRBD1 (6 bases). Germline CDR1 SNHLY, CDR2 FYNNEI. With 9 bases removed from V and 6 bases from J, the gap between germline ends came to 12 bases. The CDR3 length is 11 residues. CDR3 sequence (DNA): TGTGCCAGGAACAGGGAAGGCGAGCAGTACTTC. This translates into CARNREGEQYF.

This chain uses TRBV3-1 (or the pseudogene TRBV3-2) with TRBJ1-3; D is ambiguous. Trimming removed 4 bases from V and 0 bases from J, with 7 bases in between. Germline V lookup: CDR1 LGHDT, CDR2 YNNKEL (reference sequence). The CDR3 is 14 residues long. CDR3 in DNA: TGTGCCAGCAGCCCACTCATCTCTGGAAACACCATATATTTT. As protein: CASSPLISGNTIYF.

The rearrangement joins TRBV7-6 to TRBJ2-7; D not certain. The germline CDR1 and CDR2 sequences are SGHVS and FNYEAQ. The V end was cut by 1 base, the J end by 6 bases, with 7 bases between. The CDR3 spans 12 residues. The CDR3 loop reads CASSLGTAEQYF. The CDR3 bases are TGTGCCAGCAGCTTAGGCACAGCCGAGCAGTACTTC.

The CDR3 DNA sequence: TGCGCCAGCAGCCGGGGACTAGCGGCCTACGAGCAGTACTTC. It yields the protein CASSRGLAAYEQYF. The chain carries TRBV5-1 and TRBJ2-7; 11 bases line up with TRBD2. V shed 4 bases and J 2 bases; nucleotides not matched to a gene: 2. CDR3 length: 14 residues. Per germline, CDR1 SGHRS and CDR2 YFSETQ.

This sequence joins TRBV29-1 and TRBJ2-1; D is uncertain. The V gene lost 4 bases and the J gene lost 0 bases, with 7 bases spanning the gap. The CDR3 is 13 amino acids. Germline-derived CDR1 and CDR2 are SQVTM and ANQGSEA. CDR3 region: CSVAQSSYNEQFF. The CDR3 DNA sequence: TGCAGCGTTGCTCAGAGCTCCTACAATGAGCAGTTCTTC.

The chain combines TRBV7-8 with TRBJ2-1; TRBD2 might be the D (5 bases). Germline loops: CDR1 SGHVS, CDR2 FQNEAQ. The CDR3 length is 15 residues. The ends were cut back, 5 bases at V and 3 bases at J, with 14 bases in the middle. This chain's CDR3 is CASSVTSGHYNEQFF. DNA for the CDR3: TGTGCCAGCAGCGTTACAAGCGGCCACTACAATGAGCAGTTCTTC.

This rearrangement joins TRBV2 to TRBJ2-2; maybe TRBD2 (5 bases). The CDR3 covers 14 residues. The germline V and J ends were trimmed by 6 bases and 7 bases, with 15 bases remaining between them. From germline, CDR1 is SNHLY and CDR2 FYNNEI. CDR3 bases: TGTGCCAGCAGCCGGGCCCTGGCGGGCGGGGAGCTGTTTTTT. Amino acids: CASSRALAGGELFF.

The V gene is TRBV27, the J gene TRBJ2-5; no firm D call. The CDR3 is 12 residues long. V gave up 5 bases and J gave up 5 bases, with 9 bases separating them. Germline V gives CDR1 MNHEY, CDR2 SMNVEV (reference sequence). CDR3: CASSGLGETQYF. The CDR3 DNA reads TGTGCCAGCAGTGGCCTGGGGGAGACCCAGTACTTC.

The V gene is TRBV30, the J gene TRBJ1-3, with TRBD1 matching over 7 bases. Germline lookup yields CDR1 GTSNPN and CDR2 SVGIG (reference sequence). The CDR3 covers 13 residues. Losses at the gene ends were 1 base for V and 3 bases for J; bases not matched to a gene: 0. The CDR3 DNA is TGTGCCTGGAGTGGGGACAGTGGAAACACCATATATTTT. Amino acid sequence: CAWSGDSGNTIYF. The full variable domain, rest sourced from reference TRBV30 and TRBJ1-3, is SQTIHQWPATLVQPVGSPLSLECTVEGTSNPNLYWYRQAAGRGLQLLFYSVGIGQISSEVPQNLSASRPQDRQFILSSKKLLLSDSGFYLCAWSGDSGNTIYFGEGSWLTVV.

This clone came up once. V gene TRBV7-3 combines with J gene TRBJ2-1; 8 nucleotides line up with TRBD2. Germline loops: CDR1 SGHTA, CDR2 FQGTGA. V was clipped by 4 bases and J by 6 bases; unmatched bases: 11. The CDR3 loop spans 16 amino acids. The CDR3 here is CASSWLPGLGGNEQFF. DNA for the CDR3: TGTGCCAGCAGCTGGTTACCGGGACTAGGGGGCAATGAGCAGTTCTTC.

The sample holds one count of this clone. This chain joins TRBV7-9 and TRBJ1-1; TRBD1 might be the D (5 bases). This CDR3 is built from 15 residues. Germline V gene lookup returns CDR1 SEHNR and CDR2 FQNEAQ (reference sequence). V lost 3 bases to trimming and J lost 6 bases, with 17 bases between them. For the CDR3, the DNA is TGTGCCAGCAGCTTCGGGACCACCAAAGGGTCTGAAGCTTTCTTT. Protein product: CASSFGTTKGSEAFF.

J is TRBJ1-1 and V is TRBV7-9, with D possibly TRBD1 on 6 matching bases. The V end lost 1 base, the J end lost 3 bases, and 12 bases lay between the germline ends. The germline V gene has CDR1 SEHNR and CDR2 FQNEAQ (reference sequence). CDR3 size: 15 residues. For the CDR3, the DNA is TGTGCCAGCAGCTTAGGGGGGCAGTGGGACACTGAAGCTTTCTTT. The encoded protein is CASSLGGQWDTEAFF.

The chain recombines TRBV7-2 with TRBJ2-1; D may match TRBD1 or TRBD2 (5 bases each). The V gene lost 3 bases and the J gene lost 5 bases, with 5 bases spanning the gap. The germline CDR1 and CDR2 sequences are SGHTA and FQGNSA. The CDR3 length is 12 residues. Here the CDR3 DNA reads TGTGCCAGCAGCTTGGGACACAATGAGCAGTTCTTC. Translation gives CASSLGHNEQFF. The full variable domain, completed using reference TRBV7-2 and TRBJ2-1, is GAGVSQSPSNKVTEKGKDVELRCDPISGHTALYWYRQSLGQGLEFLIYFQGNSAPDKSGLPSDRFSAERTGGSVSTLTIQRTQQEDSAVYLCASSLGHNEQFFGPGTRLTVL.

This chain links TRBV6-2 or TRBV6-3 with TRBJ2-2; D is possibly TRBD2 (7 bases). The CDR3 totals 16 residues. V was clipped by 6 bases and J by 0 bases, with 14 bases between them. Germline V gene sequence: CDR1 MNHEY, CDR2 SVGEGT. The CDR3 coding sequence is TGTGCCAGCAGCAGGAGGGGGGGTTCGAACACCGGGGAGCTGTTTTTT. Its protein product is CASSRRGGSNTGELFF.

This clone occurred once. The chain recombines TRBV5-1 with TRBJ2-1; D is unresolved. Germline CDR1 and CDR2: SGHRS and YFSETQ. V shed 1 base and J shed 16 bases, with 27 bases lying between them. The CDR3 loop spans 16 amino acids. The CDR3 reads CASSLSVSRPGPKCFF. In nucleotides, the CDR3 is TGCGCCAGCAGCTTGAGCGTATCCCGGCCGGGCCCAAAATGCTTCTTC.

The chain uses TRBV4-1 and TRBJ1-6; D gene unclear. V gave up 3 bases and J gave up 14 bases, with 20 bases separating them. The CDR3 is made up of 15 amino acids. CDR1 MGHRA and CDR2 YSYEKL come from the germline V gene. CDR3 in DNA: TGCGCCAGCAGCCAGCCAGGACCCCTTTATGGGTCCCTCCACTTT. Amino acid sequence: CASSQPGPLYGSLHF.

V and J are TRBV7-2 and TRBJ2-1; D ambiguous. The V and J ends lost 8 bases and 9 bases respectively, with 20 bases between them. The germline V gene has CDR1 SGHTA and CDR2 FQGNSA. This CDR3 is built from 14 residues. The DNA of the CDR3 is TGTGCCAGCTCCCAGGAGTGGTATGGTGGTGAGCAGTTCTTC. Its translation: CASSQEWYGGEQFF.

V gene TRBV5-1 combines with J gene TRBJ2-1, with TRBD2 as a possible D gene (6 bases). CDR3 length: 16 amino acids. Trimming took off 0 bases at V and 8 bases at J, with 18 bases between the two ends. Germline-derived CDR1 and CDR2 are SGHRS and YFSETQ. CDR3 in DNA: TGCGCCAGCAGCTTGGCTCCGGGACTTCAAGGGCATGAGCAGTTCTTC. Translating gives CASSLAPGLQGHEQFF.

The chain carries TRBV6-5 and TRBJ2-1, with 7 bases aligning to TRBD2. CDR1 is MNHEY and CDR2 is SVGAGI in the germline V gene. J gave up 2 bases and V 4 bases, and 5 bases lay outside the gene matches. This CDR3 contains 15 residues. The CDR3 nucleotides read TGTGCCAGCAGTTCCGGGAGGCCCACCTACAATGAGCAGTTCTTC. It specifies CASSSGRPTYNEQFF.

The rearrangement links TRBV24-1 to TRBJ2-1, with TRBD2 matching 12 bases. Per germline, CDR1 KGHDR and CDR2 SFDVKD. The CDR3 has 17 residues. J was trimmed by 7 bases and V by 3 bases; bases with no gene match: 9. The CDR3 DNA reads TGTGCCACCAGTGATCCCTCGCTAGCGGGGGGGAGGAATGAGCAGTTCTTC. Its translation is CATSDPSLAGGRNEQFF.